Each of the 23 T cell receptor beta chains below was sequenced from the same sample in a study of T cell repertoires in cytomegalovirus infection. Their recognized antigens are unknown. TCRdb recomputed calls from the reads with MiXCR, one row per CDR3 protein. The sample holds hundreds of thousands of distinct CDR3 sequences, 25% to 35% seen once. The sequencing here drew on cultured PBMCs, taken from culture after CMV antigen stimulation. These receptors originate from a human donor in good health (CMV status not recorded). Some clones in this sample may be carry-over from other donors' samples.

The V call is TRBV23-1, the J call TRBJ2-7, with 7 bases fitting TRBD2. TRBV23-1 is sorted into the ORF group, with uncertain function. The CDR3 has 20 residues. The CDR3 sequence: CAAGPSNVAPKLSRPYEQYV. In DNA form, the CDR3 reads TGCGCAGCGGGGCCCTCAAACGTAGCCCCCAAATTGTCGAGACCCTACGAGCAGTACGTC.

This chain links TRBV11-1 with TRBJ2-2; a possible D gene is TRBD1 (8 bases). This CDR3 region has 14 residues. Trimming took off 5 bases at V and 6 bases at J, with 13 bases between the two ends. Germline-derived CDR1 and CDR2 are SGHAT and FQDESV (reference sequence). This CDR3 is CASSRTGGAGELFF. CDR3 nucleotides: TGTGCCAGCAGCCGAACAGGGGGGGCCGGGGAGCTGTTTTTT.

The CDR3 DNA reads TGTGCCAGTAGTATTGGGACAGGGTTGAACTATGGCTACACCTTC. Protein: CASSIGTGLNYGYTF. V is TRBV19 and J is TRBJ1-2; 9 bases line up with TRBD1. V was pared by 3 bases and J by 2 bases, with 4 bases of the junction left unmatched. Looked up from germline, CDR1 is LNHDA and CDR2 is SQIVND (reference sequence). CDR3 size: 15 residues. Combining the CDR3 with reference TRBV19 and TRBJ1-2 gives the whole variable domain DGGITQSPKYLFRKEGQNVTLSCEQNLNHDAMYWYRQDPGQGLRLIYYSQIVNDFQKGDIAEGYSVSREKKESFPLTVTSAQKNPTAFYLCASSIGTGLNYGYTFGSGTRLTVV.

The gene calls are TRBV6-1 and TRBJ2-6; no clear D gene. The CDR3 consists of 15 residues. The germline V gene has CDR1 MNHNS and CDR2 SASEGT. Trimming stripped 5 bases from V and 0 bases from J, with 8 bases between. CDR3 protein: CASSPTFSGANVLTF. The CDR3 DNA sequence: TGTGCCAGCAGTCCGACATTCTCTGGGGCCAACGTCCTGACTTTC.

In its sample, this clonotype was seen many times. This chain uses TRBV7-2 with TRBJ2-1; 12 bases line up with TRBD2. This CDR3 has 15 residues. V lost 5 bases and J lost 5; bases outside the gene matches: 4. Germline CDR1 is SGHTA and CDR2 is FQGNSA. For the CDR3, the DNA is TGTGCCAGCAGCGAAGGACTAGCGGGAAACAATGAGCAGTTCTTC. This encodes CASSEGLAGNNEQFF.

In this sample, this clonotype turned up a few times. This chain links TRBV7-8 with TRBJ2-1, with 7 nucleotides matching TRBD2. This CDR3 spans 15 amino acids. V dropped 4 bases and J dropped 9; count of bases not matched to a gene: 12. CDR1 SGHVS and CDR2 FQNEAQ come from the germline V gene. CDR3 region: CASSSSFAGAVEQFF. CDR3 bases: TGTGCCAGCAGCTCCAGCTTCGCGGGAGCGGTTGAGCAGTTCTTC.

CDR3 in DNA: TGTGCCAGCAGTTACCGTAGGACAGGGGACGGCTACACCTTC. This translates into CASSYRRTGDGYTF. V gene TRBV6-2 or TRBV6-3 combines with J gene TRBJ1-2; 9 bases line up with TRBD1. Germline CDR1 reads MNHEY; CDR2 reads SVGEGT. The J segment lost 8 bases and the V segment lost 2 bases, leaving 6 bases of the junction unmatched. CDR3 length: 14 amino acids.

In this sample, this clonotype turned up once. The chain has TRBV28 and TRBJ2-7; 8 bases line up with TRBD2. This CDR3 comprises 13 residues. V gave up 8 bases and J gave up 5 bases; unmatched junction bases: 8. Germline CDR1 and CDR2: MDHEN and SYDVKM. For the CDR3, the DNA is TGTGCCAGCGGAAGCGGGAGAATCAACGAGCAGTACTTC. Its translation: CASGSGRINEQYF.

This clonotype was counted only a few times. This chain joins TRBV19 and TRBJ2-1; 9 nucleotides match TRBD1. Per germline, CDR1 LNHDA and CDR2 SQIVND (reference sequence). The CDR3 runs 16 residues. After removal of 5 bases from V and 3 bases from J, the junction contained 8 bases not matched to a gene. CDR3 in amino acids: CASSAPPGQGYNEQFF. The CDR3 coding sequence is TGTGCCAGTAGTGCCCCCCCGGGACAGGGCTACAATGAGCAGTTCTTC.

The CDR3 protein is CASSVPGTGDVEQYF. CDR3 in DNA: TGTGCCAGCAGTGTTCCGGGGACAGGGGACGTCGAGCAGTACTTC. This sequence joins TRBV28 and TRBJ2-7; 10 bases are a match to TRBD1. Germline V gene lookup returns CDR1 MDHEN and CDR2 SYDVKM. V trimming: 5 bases; J trimming: 6 bases; junction bases outside the gene matches: 10. The length of the CDR3 is 15 residues.

The rearrangement uses TRBV10-3 and TRBJ2-1; 11 bases map to TRBD2. J was trimmed by 7 bases and V by 6 bases; bases with no gene match: 17. CDR1 and CDR2 from the germline V gene are ENHRY and SYGVKD. CDR3 length: 18 residues. CDR3 region: CAISRTSGPPAPGNEQFF. CDR3 sequence (DNA): TGTGCCATCAGCCGGACTAGCGGGCCACCCGCCCCGGGGAATGAGCAGTTCTTC.

The chain recombines TRBV4-1 with TRBJ1-1, with no clear D. The germline gives CDR1 MGHRA, CDR2 YSYEKL. The CDR3 is 11 amino acids. V lost 0 bases and J 8 bases, leaving 4 bases between the germline ends. CDR3 coding DNA: TGCGCCAGCAGCCAAGAGAGGGAAGCTTTCTTT. This codes for CASSQEREAFF.

This chain joins TRBV9 and TRBJ2-3; 7 bases align to TRBD2. Trimming removed 0 bases from V and 0 bases from J; junction bases left unmatched: 4. The CDR3 consists of 16 residues. From germline, CDR1 is SGDLS and CDR2 YYNGEE. CDR3 residues: CASSVAPGGSTDTQYF. The CDR3, as DNA: TGTGCCAGCAGCGTAGCTCCGGGAGGAAGCACAGATACGCAGTATTTT.

This clonotype appeared many times. This chain connects TRBV11-2 to TRBJ1-1; D remains ambiguous. The CDR3 sequence is 16 residues long. Trimming cost V 2 bases and J 7 bases, with 20 bases left between them. Germline V gene sequence: CDR1 SGHAT, CDR2 FQNNGV. The CDR3 nucleotides are TGTGCCAGCAGCTTAACCAATTGGGGTGGGGTAGGTGAAGCTTTCTTT. It yields the protein CASSLTNWGGVGEAFF.

The chain combines TRBV7-2 with TRBJ2-7, with TRBD1 as a possible D gene (5 bases). The ends were cut back, 5 bases at V and 1 base at J, with 12 bases in the middle. CDR1 and CDR2 from the germline V gene are SGHTA and FQGNSA. CDR3 size: 14 residues. The CDR3 nucleotides read TGTGCCAGCAGCCAACAAGGGGTTTCCTACGAGCAGTACTTC. Translation: CASSQQGVSYEQYF. The variable domain in full, completed from reference TRBV7-2 and TRBJ2-7, reads GAGVSQSPSNKVTEKGKDVELRCDPISGHTALYWYRQSLGQGLEFLIYFQGNSAPDKSGLPSDRFSAERTGGSVSTLTIQRTQQEDSAVYLCASSQQGVSYEQYFGPGTRLTVT.

This clonotype came up many times. The V gene is TRBV7-2, the J gene TRBJ1-1; tentatively, D is TRBD1 (6 bases). CDR1 and CDR2 from the germline V gene are SGHTA and FQGNSA. Trimming left V 5 bases short and J 1 base short, with 8 bases between. This CDR3 contains 13 residues. CDR3 protein: CASSGGQNTEAFF. The CDR3 nucleotides are TGTGCCAGCAGCGGGGGACAGAACACTGAAGCTTTCTTT.

The chain carries TRBV3-1 and TRBJ2-5; D call uncertain. Germline values: CDR1 LGHDT, CDR2 YNNKEL (reference sequence). The CDR3 runs to 16 residues. Trimming stripped 4 bases from V and 4 bases from J, with 19 bases between. The CDR3 spells CASSRAPGGVRETQYF. The CDR3 DNA sequence: TGTGCCAGCAGCCGGGCTCCAGGCGGAGTGAGAGAGACCCAGTACTTC.

In its sample, this clonotype was seen a few times. The V and J genes are TRBV7-2 and TRBJ2-2, with TRBD2 matching 9 bases. CDR3 size: 22 residues. The ends lost 7 bases at V and 2 bases at J; junction bases unmatched: 26. Germline-derived CDR1 and CDR2 are SGHTA and FQGNSA. CDR3: CASNFPPGGGVLAGRNTGELFF. The CDR3 DNA sequence: TGTGCCAGCAACTTCCCGCCCGGCGGGGGGGTGCTAGCGGGCCGAAACACCGGGGAGCTGTTTTTT.

This clonotype came up a few times. The chain carries TRBV29-1 and TRBJ2-3; D remains ambiguous. Trimming removed 3 bases at V and 2 bases at J, with 9 bases between. Per the germline V gene, CDR1 is SQVTM and CDR2 is ANQGSEA. The CDR3 spans 13 residues. The CDR3 protein is CSVDRLYTDTQYF. As DNA, the CDR3 is TGCAGCGTTGACAGATTATACACAGATACGCAGTATTTT.

The chain recombines TRBV4-1 with TRBJ1-4; 10 bases match TRBD1. The germline gives CDR1 MGHRA, CDR2 YSYEKL. The CDR3 length is 18 residues. The V gene end was trimmed by 0 bases and the J gene end by 4 bases; junction bases not matched to a gene: 8. CDR3 nucleotide sequence: TGCGCCAGCAGCCAAGATGGTTACCGGGACAGGGGTAATGAAAAACTGTTTTTT. It is translated as CASSQDGYRDRGNEKLFF.

This sequence joins TRBV7-2 and TRBJ1-6; D remains unclear. Trimming removed 1 base at V and 3 bases at J, with 10 bases between. This CDR3 spans 16 amino acids. Germline-derived CDR1 and CDR2 are SGHTA and FQGNSA. The CDR3 region has the DNA TGTGCCAGCAGCTTAGATCCGGCGGGCTATAATTCACCCCTCCACTTT. Protein sequence: CASSLDPAGYNSPLHF.

The chain recombines TRBV20-1 with TRBJ2-7; 12 nucleotides line up with TRBD2. V gave up 3 bases and J gave up 4 bases; unmatched junction bases: 4. The CDR3 is made up of 14 amino acids. Germline V gene sequence: CDR1 DFQATT, CDR2 SNEGSKA (reference sequence). The CDR3 DNA reads TGCAGTGCTAGTCTCGGACTAGCGGGGTACGAGCAGTACTTC. It specifies CSASLGLAGYEQYF.

This clonotype has only a few counts. The V and J genes are TRBV29-1 and TRBJ2-1; 7 bases line up with TRBD1. After removal of 7 bases from V and 1 base from J, the junction contained 4 bases not matched to a gene. CDR1 and CDR2 (germline): SQVTM, ANQGSEA. This CDR3 comprises 13 residues. The CDR3 reads CSGQGTSYNEQFF. CDR3 sequence (DNA): TGCAGCGGACAGGGAACATCCTACAATGAGCAGTTCTTC.